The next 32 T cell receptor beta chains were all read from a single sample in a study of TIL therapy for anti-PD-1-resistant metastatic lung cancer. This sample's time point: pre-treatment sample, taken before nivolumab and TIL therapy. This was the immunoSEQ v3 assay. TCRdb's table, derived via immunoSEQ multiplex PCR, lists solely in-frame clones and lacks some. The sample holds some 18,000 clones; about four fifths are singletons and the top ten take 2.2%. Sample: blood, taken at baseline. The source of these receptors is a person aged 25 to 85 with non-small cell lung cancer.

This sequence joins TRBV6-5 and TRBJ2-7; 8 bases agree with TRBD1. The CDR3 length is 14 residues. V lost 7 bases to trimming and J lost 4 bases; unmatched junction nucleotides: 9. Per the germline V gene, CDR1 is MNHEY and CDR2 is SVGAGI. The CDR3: CASTRTGSTYEQYF. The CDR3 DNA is TGTGCCAGCACCAGGACAGGGAGTACGTACGAGCAGTACTTC.

CDR3 nucleotides: TGTGCCAGCAGCTTCGACAGGGTGTCTGAAGCTTTCTTT. It encodes CASSFDRVSEAFF. The chain links TRBV5-4 to TRBJ1-1; 7 positions match TRBD1. Losses at the gene ends were 2 bases for V and 6 bases for J; bases not matched to a gene: 4. CDR3 length: 13 amino acids. Germline values: CDR1 SGHNT, CDR2 YYREEE (reference sequence).

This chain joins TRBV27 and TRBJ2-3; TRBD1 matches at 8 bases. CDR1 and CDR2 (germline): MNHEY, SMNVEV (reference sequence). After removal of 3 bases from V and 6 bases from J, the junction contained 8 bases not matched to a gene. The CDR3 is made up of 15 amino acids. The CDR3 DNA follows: TGTGCCAGCAGTTTTTCCGGACAGGGCGAGGATACGCAGTATTTT. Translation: CASSFSGQGEDTQYF.

The CDR3 loop reads CASSLGGLNKNIQYF. Written as DNA, the CDR3 is TGTGCCAGCAGCTTAGGGGGACTAAACAAAAACATTCAGTACTTC. The chain carries TRBV7-2 and TRBJ2-4; 7 bases fit TRBD2. The CDR3 loop spans 15 amino acids. Germline V gives CDR1 SGHTA, CDR2 FQGNSA. The V segment lost 1 base and the J segment 3 bases; nucleotides outside the gene matches: 3. Complete variable domain (other parts from reference TRBV7-2 and TRBJ2-4): GAGVSQSPSNKVTEKGKDVELRCDPISGHTALYWYRQSLGQGLEFLIYFQGNSAPDKSGLPSDRFSAERTGGSVSTLTIQRTQQEDSAVYLCASSLGGLNKNIQYFGAGTRLSVL.

CDR3 nucleotides: TGTGCCAGCAGCACACCGGACAGGATCGAGCAGTACTTC. It translates to CASSTPDRIEQYF. The rearrangement joins TRBV11-1 to TRBJ2-7, with 7 bases matching TRBD1. J was trimmed by 6 bases and V by 5 bases; bases with no gene match: 7. This CDR3 is built from 13 residues. CDR1 is SGHAT, CDR2 FQDESV, per germline (reference sequence).

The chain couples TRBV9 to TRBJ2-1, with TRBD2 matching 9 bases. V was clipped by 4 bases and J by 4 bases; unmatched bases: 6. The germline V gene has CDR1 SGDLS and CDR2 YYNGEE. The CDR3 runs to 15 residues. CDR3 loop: CASSSAGGSYNEQFF. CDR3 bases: TGTGCCAGCAGCAGCGCGGGGGGGTCATACAATGAGCAGTTCTTC.

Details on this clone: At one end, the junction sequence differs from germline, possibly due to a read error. The CDR3 is CASSLAGWDGETQYF. The CDR3 bases are TGTGCCAGCAGCCTAGCGGGCTGGGATGGGGAGACCCAGTACTTC. V gene TRBV7-8 combines with J gene TRBJ2-5; TRBD2 agrees at 8 bases. Germline V CDR1 and CDR2: SGHVS, FQNEAQ. This CDR3 has 15 residues.

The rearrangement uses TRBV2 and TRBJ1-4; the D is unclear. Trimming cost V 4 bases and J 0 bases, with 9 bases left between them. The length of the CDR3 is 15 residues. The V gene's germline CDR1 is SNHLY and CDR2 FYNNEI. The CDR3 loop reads CASSADQTTNEKLFF. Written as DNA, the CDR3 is TGTGCCAGCAGTGCCGATCAGACAACTAATGAAAAACTGTTTTTT.

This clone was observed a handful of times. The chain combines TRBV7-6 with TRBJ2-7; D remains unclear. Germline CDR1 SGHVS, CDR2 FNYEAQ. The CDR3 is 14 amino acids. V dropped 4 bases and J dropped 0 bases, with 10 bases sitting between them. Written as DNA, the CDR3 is TGTGCCAGCAGCTATAGCAGTAGCTCCTACGAGCAGTACTTC. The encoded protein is CASSYSSSSYEQYF. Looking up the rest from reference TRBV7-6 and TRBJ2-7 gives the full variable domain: GAGVSQSPRYKVTKRGQDVALRCDPISGHVSLYWYRQALGQGPEFLTYFNYEAQQDKSGLPNDRFSAERPEGSISTLTIQRTEQRDSAMYRCASSYSSSSYEQYFGPGTRLTVT.

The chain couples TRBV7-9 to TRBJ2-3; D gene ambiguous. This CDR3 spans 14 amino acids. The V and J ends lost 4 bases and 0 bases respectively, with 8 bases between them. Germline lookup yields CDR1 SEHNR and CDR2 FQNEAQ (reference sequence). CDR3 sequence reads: CASSSDGSTDTQYF. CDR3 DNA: TGTGCCAGCAGCTCCGACGGTAGCACAGATACGCAGTATTTT.

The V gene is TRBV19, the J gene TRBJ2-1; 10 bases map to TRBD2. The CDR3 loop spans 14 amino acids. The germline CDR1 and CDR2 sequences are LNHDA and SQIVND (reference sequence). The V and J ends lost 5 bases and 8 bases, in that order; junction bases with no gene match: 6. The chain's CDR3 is CASSPSGRGYEQFF. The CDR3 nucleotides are TGTGCCAGTAGTCCCAGCGGGAGGGGCTATGAGCAGTTCTTC. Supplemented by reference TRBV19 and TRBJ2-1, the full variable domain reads DGGITQSPKYLFRKEGQNVTLSCEQNLNHDAMYWYRQDPGQGLRLIYYSQIVNDFQKGDIAEGYSVSREKKESFPLTVTSAQKNPTAFYLCASSPSGRGYEQFFGPGTRLTVL.

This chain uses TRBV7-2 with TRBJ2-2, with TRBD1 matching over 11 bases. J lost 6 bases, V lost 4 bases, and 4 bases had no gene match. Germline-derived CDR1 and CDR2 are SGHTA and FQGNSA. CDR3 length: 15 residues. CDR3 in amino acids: CASSWKGQGAGELFF. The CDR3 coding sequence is TGTGCCAGCAGCTGGAAGGGACAGGGGGCCGGGGAGCTGTTTTTT.

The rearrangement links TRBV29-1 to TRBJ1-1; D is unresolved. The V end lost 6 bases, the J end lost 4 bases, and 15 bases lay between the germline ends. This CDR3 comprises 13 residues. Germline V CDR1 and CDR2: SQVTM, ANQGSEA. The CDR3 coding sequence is TGCAGCGTGAGAAGGAATGAATTCACTGAAGCTTTCTTT. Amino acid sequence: CSVRRNEFTEAFF.

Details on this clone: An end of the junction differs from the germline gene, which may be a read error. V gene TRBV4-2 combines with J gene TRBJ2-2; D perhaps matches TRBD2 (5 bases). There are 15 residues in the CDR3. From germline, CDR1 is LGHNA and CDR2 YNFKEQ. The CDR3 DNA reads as TGTGCCAGCATCCAAAAAGGTGGGAGCACCGGGGAGCTGTTTTTT. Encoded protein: CASIQKGGSTGELFF.

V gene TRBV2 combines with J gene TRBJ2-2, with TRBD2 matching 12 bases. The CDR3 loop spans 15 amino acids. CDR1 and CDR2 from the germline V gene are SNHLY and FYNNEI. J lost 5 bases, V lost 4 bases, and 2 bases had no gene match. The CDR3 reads CASSGGLAGTGELFF. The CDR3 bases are TGTGCCAGCAGTGGAGGACTAGCGGGAACCGGGGAGCTGTTTTTT.

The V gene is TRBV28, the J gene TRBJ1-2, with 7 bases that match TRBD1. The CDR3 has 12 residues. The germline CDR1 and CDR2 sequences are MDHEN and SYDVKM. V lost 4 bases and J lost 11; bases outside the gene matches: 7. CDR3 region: CASSWGGQLYTF. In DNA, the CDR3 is TGTGCCAGCAGTTGGGGGGGACAGCTTTACACCTTC.

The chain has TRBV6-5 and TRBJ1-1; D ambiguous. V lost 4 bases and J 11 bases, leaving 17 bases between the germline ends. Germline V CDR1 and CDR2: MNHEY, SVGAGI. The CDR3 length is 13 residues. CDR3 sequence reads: CASSSWPRSQAFF. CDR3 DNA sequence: TGTGCCAGCAGTTCCTGGCCGCGAAGTCAGGCTTTCTTT.

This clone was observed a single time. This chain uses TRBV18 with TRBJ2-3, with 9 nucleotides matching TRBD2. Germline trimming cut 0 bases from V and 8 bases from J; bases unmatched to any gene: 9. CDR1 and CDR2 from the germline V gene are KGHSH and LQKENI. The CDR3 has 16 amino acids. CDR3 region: CASSPPIFGLASTQYF. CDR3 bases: TGTGCCAGCTCACCACCGATCTTTGGACTAGCGAGTACGCAGTATTTT.

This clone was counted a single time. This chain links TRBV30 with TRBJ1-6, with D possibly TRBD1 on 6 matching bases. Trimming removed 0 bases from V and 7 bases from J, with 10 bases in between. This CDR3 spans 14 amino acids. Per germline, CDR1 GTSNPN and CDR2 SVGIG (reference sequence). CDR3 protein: CAWSVRGGNSPLHF. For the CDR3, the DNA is TGTGCCTGGAGTGTGAGGGGGGGGAATTCACCCCTCCACTTT.

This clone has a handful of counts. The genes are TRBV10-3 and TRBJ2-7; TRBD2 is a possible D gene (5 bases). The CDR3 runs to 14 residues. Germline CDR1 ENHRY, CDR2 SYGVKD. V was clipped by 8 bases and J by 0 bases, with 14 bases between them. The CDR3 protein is CAIHGLLLSYEQYF. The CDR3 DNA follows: TGTGCCATCCATGGACTCCTCCTCTCCTACGAGCAGTACTTC.

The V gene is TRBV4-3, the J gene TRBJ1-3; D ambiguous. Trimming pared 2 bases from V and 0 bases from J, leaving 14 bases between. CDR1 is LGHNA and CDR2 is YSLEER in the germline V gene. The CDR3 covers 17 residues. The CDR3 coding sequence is TGCGCCAGCAGCCAACTGCTCCCGGGTGGCTCTGGAAACACCATATATTTT. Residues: CASSQLLPGGSGNTIYF.

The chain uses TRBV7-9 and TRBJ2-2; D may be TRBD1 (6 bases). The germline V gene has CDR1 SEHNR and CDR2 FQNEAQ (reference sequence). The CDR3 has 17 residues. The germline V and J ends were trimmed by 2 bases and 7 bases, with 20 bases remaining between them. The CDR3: CASSLSGALQRGGELFF. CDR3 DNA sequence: TGTGCCAGCAGCTTATCAGGGGCCCTCCAGAGGGGCGGGGAGCTGTTTTTT.

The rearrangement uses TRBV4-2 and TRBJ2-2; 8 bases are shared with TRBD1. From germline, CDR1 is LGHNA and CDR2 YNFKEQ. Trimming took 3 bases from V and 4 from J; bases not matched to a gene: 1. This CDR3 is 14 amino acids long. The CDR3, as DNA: TGTGCCAGCAGCCAGGACAGGGCCACCGGGGAGCTGTTTTTT. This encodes CASSQDRATGELFF.

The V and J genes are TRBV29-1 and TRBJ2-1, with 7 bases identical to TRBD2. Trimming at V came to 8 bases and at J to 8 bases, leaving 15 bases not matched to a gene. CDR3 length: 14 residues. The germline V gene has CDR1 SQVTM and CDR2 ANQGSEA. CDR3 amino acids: CSSRLALGWDEQFF. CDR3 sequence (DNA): TGCAGCTCCCGACTAGCTTTGGGGTGGGATGAGCAGTTCTTC.

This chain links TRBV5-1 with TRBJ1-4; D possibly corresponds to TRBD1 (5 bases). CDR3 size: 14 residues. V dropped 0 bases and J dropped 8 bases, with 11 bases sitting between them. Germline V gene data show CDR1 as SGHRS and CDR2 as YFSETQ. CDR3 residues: CASSLGTTGEKLFF. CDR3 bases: TGCGCCAGCAGCTTGGGGACTACAGGAGAAAAACTGTTTTTT.

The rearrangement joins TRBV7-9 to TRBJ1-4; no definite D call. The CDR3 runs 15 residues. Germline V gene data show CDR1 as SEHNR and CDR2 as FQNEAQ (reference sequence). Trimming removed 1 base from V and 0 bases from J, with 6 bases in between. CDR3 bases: TGTGCCAGCAGCTTAGTACAAGCAACTAATGAAAAACTGTTTTTT. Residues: CASSLVQATNEKLFF.

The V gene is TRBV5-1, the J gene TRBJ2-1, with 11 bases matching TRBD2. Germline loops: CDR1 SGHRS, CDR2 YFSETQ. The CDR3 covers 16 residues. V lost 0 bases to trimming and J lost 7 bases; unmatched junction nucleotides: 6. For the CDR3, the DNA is TGCGCCAGCAGCTTGGCCACTAGCGGGAGTCTGAATGAGCAGTTCTTC. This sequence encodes CASSLATSGSLNEQFF.

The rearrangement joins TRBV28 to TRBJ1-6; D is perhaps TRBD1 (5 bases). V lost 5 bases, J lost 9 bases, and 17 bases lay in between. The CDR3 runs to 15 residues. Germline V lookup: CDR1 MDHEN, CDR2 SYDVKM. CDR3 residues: CASSTNGAVGSPLHF. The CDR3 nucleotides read TGTGCCAGCAGTACGAACGGGGCTGTGGGTTCACCCCTCCACTTT.

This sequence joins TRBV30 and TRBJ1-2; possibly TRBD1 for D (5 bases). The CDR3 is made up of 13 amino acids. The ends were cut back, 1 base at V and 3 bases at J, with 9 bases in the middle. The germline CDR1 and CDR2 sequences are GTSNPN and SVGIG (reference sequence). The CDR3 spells CAWSGQTYYGYTF. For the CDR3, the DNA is TGTGCCTGGAGTGGACAGACGTACTATGGCTACACCTTC.

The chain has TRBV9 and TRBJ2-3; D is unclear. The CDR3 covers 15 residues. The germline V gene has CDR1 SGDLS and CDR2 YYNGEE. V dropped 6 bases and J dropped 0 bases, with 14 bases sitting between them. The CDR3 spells CASTSRGDSTDTQYF. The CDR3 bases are TGTGCCAGCACCAGTAGAGGAGATAGCACAGATACGCAGTATTTT.

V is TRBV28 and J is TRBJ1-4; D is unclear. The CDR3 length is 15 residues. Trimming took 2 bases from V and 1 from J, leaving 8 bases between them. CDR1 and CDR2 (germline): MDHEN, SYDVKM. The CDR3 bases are TGTGCCAGCAGTTTAGTCGGAGGAACTAATGAAAAACTGTTTTTT. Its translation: CASSLVGGTNEKLFF.

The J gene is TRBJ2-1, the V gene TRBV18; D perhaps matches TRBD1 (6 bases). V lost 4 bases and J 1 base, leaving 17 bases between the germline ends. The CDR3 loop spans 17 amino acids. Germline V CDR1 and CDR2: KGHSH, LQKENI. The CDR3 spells CASSLFSPRGSYNEQFF. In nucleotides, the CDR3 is TGTGCCAGCTCACTATTCTCCCCGAGGGGGTCCTACAATGAGCAGTTCTTC.